These 2 T cell receptor beta chains were sequenced from one sample in a study of CD8 T cells in Susac syndrome. About 0.5 to 1 ug RNA was reverse transcribed with random hexamers. TCRdb re-derived calls from the immunoSEQ multiplex PCR reads in MiXCR, one entry per CDR3 protein. Of fewer than 250,000 distinct CDR3 sequences listed, 93% are singletons. Sequencing used CD4+ T cells from PBMCs. The receptors shown here come from a human donor in good health.

This clonotype was recorded only once. The rearrangement joins TRBV5-1 to TRBJ2-6; a weak D match, TRBD1 (6 bases). The CDR3 extends over 15 amino acids. Germline loops: CDR1 SGHRS, CDR2 YFSETQ. Trimming removed 2 bases from V and 4 bases from J, with 10 bases in between. As DNA, the CDR3 is TGCGCCAGCAGCTTTGGACAGTTGGGGGCCAACGTCCTGACTTTC. Translating gives CASSFGQLGANVLTF.

This chain uses TRBV15 with TRBJ2-6; TRBD1 matches 10 bases. Germline V gene lookup returns CDR1 LNHNV and CDR2 YYDKDF (reference sequence). This CDR3 has 22 amino acids. Trimming cost V 1 base and J 0 bases; bases outside gene matches: 15. The CDR3 DNA sequence: TGTGCCACCAGCAGAGGCCGGGGACAGGGGATGATTGGTGGCTCTGGGGCCAACGTCCTGACTTTC. Translated: CATSRGRGQGMIGGSGANVLTF.